This TCR beta chain stems from a study of read filtering for tumor transcriptome and immune sequencing. This clonotype has more than one count but fewer than ten. The CDR3 length is 13 residues. The germline gives CDR1 SGHRS, CDR2 YFSETQ. V was trimmed by 4 bases and J by 5 bases, leaving 11 bases between them. Molecular barcoded adaptors covering alpha/delta and beta/gamma chains were used on approximately 400 ng RNA. TCRdb reprocessed the reads with MiXCR, giving one entry per CDR3 protein. The table shows 40,000 to 50,000 distinct CDR3 sequences, with approximately 18% occurring only once. J is TRBJ2-3 and V is TRBV5-1; D call uncertain. The specimen was a population of CD138-negative cells sorted from bone marrow. The origin of this receptor is a donor aged 40 or older with multiple myeloma. DNA for the CDR3: TGCGCCAGCAGCGGAACGACCAGAGATACGCAGTATTTT. This translates into CASSGTTRDTQYF.